The T cell receptor beta chain under discussion was sequenced for a study of CD8+ T cells in alopecia areata. As for the study in general: Dosing with tofacitinib proceeded for 6 to 18 months, followed by 6 months off drug. General study findings and limits: Among the cells sequenced in scalp samples are also the resident alphabeta T cells of normal skin. Researchers report lesional scalp, most notably alopecia totalis/universalis, outstripped normal scalp in clonality.

After isolation, RNA underwent reverse transcription to generate cDNA as the sequencing template. Profiled with immunoSEQ multiplex PCR; TCRdb holds only in-frame clones, not every one. The sample holds over 200,000 clones, about 53% seen once. V shed 9 bases, J shed 3 bases, and the junction held 7 bases outside the gene matches. The CDR3 length is 15 residues. Per the germline V gene, CDR1 is SGHDT and CDR2 is YYEEEE. As to this clone: Its matching antigen is unknown.

The sequencing here drew on CD4+ T cells sorted from blood, taken at week 0. The clonotype comes from a human donor with alopecia areata. This sequence joins TRBV5-6 and TRBJ2-6, with 9 bases fitting TRBD2. CDR3: CATGLAGFGANVLTF. The DNA of the CDR3 is TGTGCCACGGGGCTAGCGGGATTTGGGGCCAACGTCCTGACTTTC.